This T cell receptor (beta chain) was documented in a study of early T cells in non-severe SARS-CoV-2 infection. Whole-study context: Chains were not paired, and sequencing was done on bulk RNA from unsorted whole blood.

This clonotype has a count of ten or more. Its antigen remains unidentified. CDR1 is MDHEN and CDR2 is SYDVKM in the germline V gene. The V segment lost 4 bases and the J segment 4 bases; nucleotides outside the gene matches: 9. This CDR3 is built from 18 residues. Individual cDNA molecules carried attached unique molecular identifiers. MiXCR, run by TCRdb on the 5' RACE reads, gives a single entry per CDR3 protein. The table lists about 44,000 distinct CDR3 sequences, about 6% of them singletons. Study-wide findings and caveats: VDJdb matching, biased toward anti-spike CD8 responses, missed private and CD4 specificities.

This receptor was taken from an adult who was a healthcare worker with PCR-confirmed SARS-CoV-2 infection or an uninfected control (not recorded which). This sample comprised whole blood, obtained at baseline. This chain links TRBV28 with TRBJ2-2; 13 positions agree with TRBD2. This chain's CDR3 is CASSSLPRTSGSTGELFF. The CDR3 DNA follows: TGTGCCAGCAGTTCCCTTCCCCGGACTAGCGGGAGCACCGGGGAGCTGTTTTTT.